These 2 T cell receptor beta chains were all obtained from the same sample, sequenced in a study of blood T cells in healthy people across ages. PCR was performed a second time for about 6 to 12 cycles using a sample-barcoded 5' primer and a J-beta primer mix. TCRdb called the 5' RACE reads again in MiXCR, with one record for every CDR3 protein. The sample yields roughly 1,000,000 distinct CDR3 sequences, less than 25% seen once. The same data also contributed to another study, on T cells of mothers and their children.

Sequencing used blood. The source of these receptors is a girl aged 2 to 10 in good health.

V is TRBV6-1 and J is TRBJ1-4; 9 positions agree with TRBD1. The length of the CDR3 is 16 residues. Germline V lookup: CDR1 MNHNS, CDR2 SASEGT. The V and J ends lost 2 bases and 6 bases, in that order; junction bases with no gene match: 7. CDR3 in DNA: TGTGCCAGCAGTGAACTCTGGACAGGGGAAGATGAAAAACTGTTTTTT. It encodes CASSELWTGEDEKLFF.

The chain couples TRBV29-1 to TRBJ2-5; 10 nucleotides line up with TRBD2. Losses at the gene ends were 3 bases for V and 5 bases for J; bases not matched to a gene: 6. This CDR3 is 14 amino acids long. The germline gives CDR1 SQVTM, CDR2 ANQGSEA. This chain's CDR3 is CSVDSGRSGETQYF. In nucleotides, the CDR3 is TGCAGCGTTGATAGCGGGAGGAGTGGCGAGACCCAGTACTTC.